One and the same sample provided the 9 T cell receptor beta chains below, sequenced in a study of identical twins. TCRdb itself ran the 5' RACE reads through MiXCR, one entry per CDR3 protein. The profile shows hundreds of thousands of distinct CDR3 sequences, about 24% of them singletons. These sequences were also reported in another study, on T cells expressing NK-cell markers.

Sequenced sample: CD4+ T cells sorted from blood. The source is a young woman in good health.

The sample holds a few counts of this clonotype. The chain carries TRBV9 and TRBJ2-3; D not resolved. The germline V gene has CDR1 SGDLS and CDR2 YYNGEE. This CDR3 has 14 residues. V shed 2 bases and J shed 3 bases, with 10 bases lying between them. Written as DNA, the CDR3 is TGTGCCAGCAGCGTGCAGGTGGGAACAGATACGCAGTATTTT. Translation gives CASSVQVGTDTQYF.

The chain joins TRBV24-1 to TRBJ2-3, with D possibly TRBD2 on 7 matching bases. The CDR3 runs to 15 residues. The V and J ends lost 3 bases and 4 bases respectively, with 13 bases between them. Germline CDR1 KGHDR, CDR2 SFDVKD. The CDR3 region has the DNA TGTGCCACCAGTGATATGGGGGGGCGGCCAGATACGCAGTATTTT. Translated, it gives CATSDMGGRPDTQYF.

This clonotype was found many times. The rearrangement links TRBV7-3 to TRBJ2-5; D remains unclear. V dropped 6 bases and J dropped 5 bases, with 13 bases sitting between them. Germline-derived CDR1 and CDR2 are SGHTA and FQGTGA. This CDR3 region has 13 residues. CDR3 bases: TGTGCCAGCAGTCTTTCTAGTCAGGAGACCCAGTACTTC. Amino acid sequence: CASSLSSQETQYF.

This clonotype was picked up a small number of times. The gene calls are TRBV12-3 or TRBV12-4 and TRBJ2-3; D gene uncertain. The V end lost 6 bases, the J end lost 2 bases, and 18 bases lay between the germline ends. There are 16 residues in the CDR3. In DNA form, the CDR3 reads TGTGCCAGCAGCCTCACCCTGCTTAAAGTCACAGATACGCAGTATTTT. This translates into CASSLTLLKVTDTQYF.

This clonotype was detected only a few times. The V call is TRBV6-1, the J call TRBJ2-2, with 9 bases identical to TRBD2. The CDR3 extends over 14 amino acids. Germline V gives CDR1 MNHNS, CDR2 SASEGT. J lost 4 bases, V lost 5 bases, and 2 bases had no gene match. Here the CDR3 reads CASSRLAATGELFF. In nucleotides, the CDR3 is TGTGCCAGCAGTCGACTAGCGGCCACCGGGGAGCTGTTTTTT.

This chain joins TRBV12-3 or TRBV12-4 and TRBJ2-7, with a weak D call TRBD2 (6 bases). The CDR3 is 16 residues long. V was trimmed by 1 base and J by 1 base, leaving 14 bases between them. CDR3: CASSLGGGMTSYEQYF. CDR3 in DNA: TGTGCCAGCAGTTTAGGCGGAGGGATGACGTCCTACGAGCAGTACTTC.

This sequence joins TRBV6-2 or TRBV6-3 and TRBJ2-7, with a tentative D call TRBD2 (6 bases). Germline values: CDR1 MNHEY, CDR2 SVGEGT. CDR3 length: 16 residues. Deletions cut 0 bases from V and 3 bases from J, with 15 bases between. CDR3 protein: CASSYSIQDGSYEQYF. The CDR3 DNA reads TGTGCCAGCAGTTACTCGATCCAGGACGGGAGCTACGAGCAGTACTTC.

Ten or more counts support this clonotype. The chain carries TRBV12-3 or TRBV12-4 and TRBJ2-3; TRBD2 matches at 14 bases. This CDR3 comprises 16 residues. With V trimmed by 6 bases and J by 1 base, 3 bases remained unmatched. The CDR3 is CASSPGLAGGTDTQYF. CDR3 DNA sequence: TGTGCCAGCAGCCCGGGACTAGCGGGAGGCACAGATACGCAGTATTTT.

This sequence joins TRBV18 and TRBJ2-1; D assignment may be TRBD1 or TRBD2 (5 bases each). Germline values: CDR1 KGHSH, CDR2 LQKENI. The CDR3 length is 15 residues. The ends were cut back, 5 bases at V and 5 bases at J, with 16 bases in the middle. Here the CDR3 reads CASSSGTLINNEQFF. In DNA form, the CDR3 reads TGTGCCAGCTCATCCGGGACGCTGATAAACAATGAGCAGTTCTTC.